This T cell receptor beta chain was documented in a study of CXCR3-negative and CXCR3-positive naive CD8 T cells. Findings of the study overall: High diversity, comparable across both naive subsets, contrasted with much lower diversity in memory CD8+ cells. Researchers reported similar TRBV-TRBJ usage in naive CXCR3-negative and CXCR3-positive cells, though memory differed. Fresh PBMCs were used in most assays, and CXCR3 expression partially decreased after cryopreservation. Comparison of naive cells showed more hydrophobic TRB CDR3s in CXCR3-positive than in CXCR3-negative naive cells.

The V gene's germline CDR1 is MNHEY and CDR2 SVGAGI. The CDR3 loop spans 15 amino acids. With respect to this clonotype: Antigen unknown.

5' RACE that incorporated UMI labels was used to prepare the TRB cDNA libraries. TCRdb re-analyzed the 5' RACE reads; it lists each CDR3 protein once, without DNA. The sample holds some 8,000 distinct CDR3 sequences. The sequenced material came from naive CXCR3+ CD8+ T cells from blood. Subset reported: CD45RO-CCR7+CD27+CD95- naive CD8+ T cells expressing CXCR3 (TNR3+). This clonotype originated in a human donor in good health. Some clones in this sample may be carry-over from other donors' samples. The chain couples TRBV6-5 to TRBJ2-7; TCRdb outputs TRBD2, but without DNA this stays unchecked. The CDR3 sequence: CASSSDSGGSYEQYF.